The 26 T cell receptor beta chains below come from one sample, sequenced in a study of T cells in Graves' hyperthyroidism and ophthalmopathy. TCR beta CDR3 regions were amplified from RNA. Carried out on the TCR CDR3, a first-round RT-PCR used the HTBI primer set. TCRdb re-derived calls from the multiplex PCR reads in MiXCR, one entry per CDR3 protein. Seen here are 480,000 or so distinct CDR3 sequences, 40% to 50% observed once, and the top ten hold 44%. Input material: peripheral blood or thyroid tissue (not recorded which). All receptors derive from an adult woman with Graves' disease, either hyperthyroidism or ophthalmopathy (not recorded which).

This clonotype was found many times. V usage is TRBV10-1 and J usage is TRBJ2-2, with D possibly being TRBD1 (6 bases). Germline loops: CDR1 WNHNN, CDR2 SYGVQD (reference sequence). The CDR3 totals 13 residues. Between the trimmed V and J ends, which lost 3 bases and 4 bases, there was a span of 6 bases. The CDR3 DNA reads as TGCGCCAGCAGTGACAGGGGCACCGGGGAGCTGTTTTTT. It yields the protein CASSDRGTGELFF.

The sample holds a few counts of this clonotype. The gene calls are TRBV20-1 and TRBJ1-5; TRBD1 might be the D (6 bases). There are 14 residues in the CDR3. The germline V gene has CDR1 DFQATT and CDR2 SNEGSKA (reference sequence). V gave up 7 bases and J gave up 5 bases, with 18 bases separating them. CDR3 in DNA: TGCAGTGATAAGACAGCCTGGGGGCATCAGCCCCAGCATTTT. This translates into CSDKTAWGHQPQHF.

This clonotype was recorded at least ten times. The chain couples TRBV10-1 to TRBJ1-1; possibly TRBD1 for D (6 bases). The ends were cut back, 9 bases at V and 5 bases at J, with 16 bases in the middle. There are 13 residues in the CDR3. Germline CDR1 WNHNN, CDR2 SYGVQD (reference sequence). Written as DNA, the CDR3 is TGCGCCAGTGCCCCGGGACAAGGTACTGAAGCTTTCTTT. Translated: CASAPGQGTEAFF.

This chain links TRBV25-1 with TRBJ1-5, with D possibly being TRBD1 (6 bases). V was pared by 7 bases and J by 4 bases, with 14 bases between. Germline V gives CDR1 MGHDK, CDR2 SYGVNS. This CDR3 has 14 amino acids. CDR3 in DNA: TGTGCCAGCATCCAGACAGGTGTTAATCAGCCCCAGCATTTT. It encodes CASIQTGVNQPQHF.

This clonotype was seen a single time. One end of the junction does not line up with germline, which may come from a read error. The chain recombines TRBV5-1 with TRBJ1-5, with a tentative D call TRBD1 (5 bases). This CDR3 has 15 residues. CDR1 is SGHRS and CDR2 is YFSETQ in the germline V gene. The CDR3 loop is CASGLQGESNQPQHF. Here the CDR3 DNA reads TGCGCCAGCGGCTTGCAGGGAGAGAGCAATCAGCCCCAGCATTTT.

The chain couples TRBV10-3 to TRBJ1-5; D gene ambiguous. Germline assignment: CDR1 ENHRY and CDR2 SYGVKD. CDR3 length equals 13 residues. Trimming took off 4 bases at V and 2 bases at J, with 6 bases between the two ends. The CDR3 nucleotides are TGTGCCATCAGTGTTGTGGGCAATCAGCCCCAGCATTTT. It specifies CAISVVGNQPQHF.

CDR3 sequence: CASTPLGGVSYEQYF. The CDR3 nucleotides read TGTGCCAGCACCCCCTTGGGAGGAGTCTCCTACGAGCAGTACTTC. V and J are TRBV7-8 and TRBJ2-7, with D possibly TRBD2 on 6 matching bases. Per germline, CDR1 SGHVS and CDR2 FQNEAQ. This CDR3 is 15 amino acids long. V lost 7 bases and J lost 0, with 16 bases in between.

Many counts were recorded for this clonotype. The CDR3 is CASSYRTGKETQYF. CDR3 nucleotides: TGTGCCAGCAGTTACCGGACAGGGAAAGAGACCCAGTACTTC. The chain recombines TRBV6-5 with TRBJ2-5; 8 bases are a match to TRBD1. Per germline, CDR1 MNHEY and CDR2 SVGAGI. The V segment lost 2 bases and the J segment 3 bases; nucleotides outside the gene matches: 2. This CDR3 spans 14 amino acids.

The genes are TRBV5-5 and TRBJ2-7; perhaps TRBD1 as D (6 bases). Germline loops: CDR1 SGHKS, CDR2 YYEKEE (reference sequence). Deletions cut 2 bases from V and 4 bases from J, with 13 bases between. The length of the CDR3 is 14 residues. In DNA form, the CDR3 reads TGTGCCAGCAGCTTAGAAATCACAGGGTACGAGCAGTACTTC. As protein: CASSLEITGYEQYF.

This chain joins TRBV25-1 and TRBJ1-6, with TRBD1 matching 7 bases. CDR3 length equals 13 residues. After removal of 7 bases from V and 7 bases from J, the junction contained 4 bases not matched to a gene. Germline values: CDR1 MGHDK, CDR2 SYGVNS. The CDR3 reads CASTGGRNSPLHF. CDR3 coding DNA: TGTGCCAGCACAGGGGGACGGAATTCACCCCTCCACTTT.

The chain uses TRBV20-1 and TRBJ2-7; 9 bases are shared with TRBD2. In germline, CDR1 is DFQATT, CDR2 SNEGSKA (reference sequence). The CDR3 covers 14 residues. V shed 3 bases, J shed 2 bases, and the junction held 5 bases outside the gene matches. The CDR3 is CSARRRLAAYEQYF. DNA of the CDR3: TGCAGTGCTAGGAGACGACTAGCGGCCTACGAGCAGTACTTC.

The sample holds many counts of this clonotype. The J gene is TRBJ1-2, the V gene TRBV12-3 or TRBV12-4, with 7 bases lining up with TRBD1. The V and J ends lost 0 bases and 4 bases, in that order; junction bases with no gene match: 5. CDR3 length: 15 residues. CDR3 loop: CASSLAEGAGYGYTF. CDR3 bases: TGTGCCAGCAGTTTAGCCGAGGGGGCGGGCTATGGCTACACCTTC.

V gene TRBV24-1 combines with J gene TRBJ2-5; D uncertain. This CDR3 contains 12 residues. Germline loops: CDR1 KGHDR, CDR2 SFDVKD. V lost 1 base and J lost 5, with 4 bases in between. Here the CDR3 DNA reads TGTGCCACCAGTGATTTTCAGGAGACCCAGTACTTC. Its translation: CATSDFQETQYF.

This clonotype was seen a few times. The rearrangement joins TRBV5-1 to TRBJ2-5; D ambiguous. Trimming pared 0 bases from V and 5 bases from J, leaving 8 bases between. Germline V gene sequence: CDR1 SGHRS, CDR2 YFSETQ. The CDR3 totals 13 residues. The CDR3, as DNA: TGCGCCAGCAGCTTGGGGGTCGAGGAGACCCAGTACTTC. Encoded protein: CASSLGVEETQYF.

Only a few counts were recorded for this clonotype. The chain carries TRBV7-9 and TRBJ2-7, with a tentative D call TRBD2 (5 bases). V lost 8 bases, J lost 5 bases, and 16 bases lay in between. Germline V CDR1 and CDR2: SEHNR, FQNEAQ (reference sequence). This CDR3 is 13 amino acids long. CDR3 in amino acids: CASSPEVGNEQYF. The CDR3 DNA follows: TGTGCCAGCTCACCGGAGGTCGGCAACGAGCAGTACTTC.

This clonotype has just a few counts. The V and J genes are TRBV11-1 and TRBJ1-1; TRBD1 is a possible D gene (6 bases). Trimming stripped 6 bases from V and 5 bases from J, with 16 bases between. Germline V gives CDR1 SGHAT, CDR2 FQDESV (reference sequence). There are 14 residues in the CDR3. The CDR3 DNA is TGTGCCAGCAGTTTCCCCGGAGGGGGAACTGAAGCTTTCTTT. Protein product: CASSFPGGGTEAFF.

This clonotype was found many times. This chain connects TRBV20-1 to TRBJ1-5; TRBD1 matches 7 bases. The CDR3 is 14 amino acids. J lost 6 bases, V lost 2 bases, and 7 bases had no gene match. Germline-derived CDR1 and CDR2 are DFQATT and SNEGSKA (reference sequence). The CDR3 protein is CSARPHSGGQPQHF. The CDR3 nucleotides read TGCAGTGCTAGACCTCATTCAGGGGGTCAGCCCCAGCATTTT.

This clonotype was observed at least ten times. This chain connects TRBV14 to TRBJ1-2; D gene ambiguous. The CDR3 totals 15 residues. Germline loops: CDR1 SGHDN, CDR2 FVKESK. With 2 bases removed from V and 8 bases from J, the gap between germline ends came to 18 bases. CDR3 nucleotides: TGTGCCAGCAGCCAACTACGTGGGTTAACGGGAGGCTACACCTTC. Translating gives CASSQLRGLTGGYTF.

This rearrangement joins TRBV4-3 to TRBJ2-6; no clear D gene. CDR1 is LGHNA and CDR2 is YSLEER in the germline V gene. The V gene lost 4 bases and the J gene lost 2 bases, with 12 bases spanning the gap. The CDR3 spans 16 residues. CDR3 nucleotide sequence: TGCGCCAGCAGCCGAGAAACAGCGACTGGGGCCAACGTCCTGACTTTC. Translating it yields CASSRETATGANVLTF.

The chain employs TRBV19 and TRBJ2-3, with 10 nucleotides matching TRBD2. V was clipped by 10 bases and J by 0 bases; unmatched bases: 13. Germline CDR1 reads LNHDA; CDR2 reads SQIVND (reference sequence). The CDR3 extends over 17 amino acids. The CDR3 region is CATEAGGLSSSTDTQYF. CDR3 DNA: TGTGCCACTGAAGCGGGAGGGCTAAGTAGTAGCACAGATACGCAGTATTTT.

This clonotype was seen many times. A junction boundary mismatches the germline segment, possibly from a read error. The chain carries TRBV6-6 and TRBJ2-7; no firm D call. The CDR3 is 13 amino acids. Germline V gene data show CDR1 as MNHNY and CDR2 as SVGAGI (reference sequence). The CDR3 reads CASNYGSSYEQYF. The CDR3 region has the DNA TGTGCCAGCAATTACGGCTCCTCCTACGAGCAGTACTTC.

The genes are TRBV29-1 and TRBJ1-4; 9 nucleotides line up with TRBD1. Looked up from germline, CDR1 is SQVTM and CDR2 is ANQGSEA. The CDR3 totals 12 residues. CDR3 sequence reads: CGGTGTDEKLFF. CDR3 DNA: TGCGGGGGGACAGGGACGGATGAAAAACTGTTTTTT.

For this clonotype: The conserved closing phenylalanine or tryptophan is absent in this CDR3, likely reflecting a read error. The limits of the CDR3 on the DNA are not certain, so only TCRdb's listed CDR3 is given. This sequence joins TRBV7-7 and TRBJ1-2. The CDR3 totals 9 residues, both ends included. From germline, CDR1 is SSHAT and CDR2 FNYEAQ (reference sequence). The CDR3 loop is CASSLSPAG.

This clonotype has at least ten counts. The rearrangement links TRBV4-1 to TRBJ1-3; D is unclear. This CDR3 comprises 15 residues. From germline, CDR1 is MGHRA and CDR2 YSYEKL. The germline V and J ends were trimmed by 4 bases and 0 bases, with 10 bases remaining between them. For the CDR3, the DNA is TGCGCCAGCAGCCGATACGACAACTCTGGAAACACCATATATTTT. It is translated as CASSRYDNSGNTIYF.

This clonotype is a singleton in its sample. The chain joins TRBV12-3 or TRBV12-4 to TRBJ2-3; 9 nucleotides line up with TRBD2. V dropped 6 bases and J dropped 4; count of bases not matched to a gene: 8. This CDR3 is 15 amino acids long. CDR3 protein: CASSQAAGGADTQYF. The CDR3 DNA sequence: TGTGCCAGCAGCCAAGCCGCGGGGGGGGCAGATACGCAGTATTTT.

The chain carries TRBV18 and TRBJ1-4; TRBD1 aligns across 10 bases. Germline values: CDR1 KGHSH, CDR2 LQKENI. The junction had 8 bases not matched to a gene; V was cut back by 4 bases and J by 6 bases. CDR3 length: 16 residues. CDR3 protein: CASSHSYGTGDEKLFF. CDR3 in DNA: TGTGCCAGCTCACATTCCTATGGGACAGGGGATGAAAAACTGTTTTTT.